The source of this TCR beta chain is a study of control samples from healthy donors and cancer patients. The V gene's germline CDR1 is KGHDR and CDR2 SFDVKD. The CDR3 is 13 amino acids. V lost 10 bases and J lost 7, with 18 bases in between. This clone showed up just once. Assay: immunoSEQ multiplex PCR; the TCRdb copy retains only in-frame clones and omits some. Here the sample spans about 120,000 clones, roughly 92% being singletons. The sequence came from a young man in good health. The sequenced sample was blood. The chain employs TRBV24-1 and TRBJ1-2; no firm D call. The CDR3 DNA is TGTGCCACTAAAAAGCATGGGAACCCTGGCTACACCTTC. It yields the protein CATKKHGNPGYTF.